A single sample gave rise to the 26 T cell receptor beta chains below, sequenced in a study of T-cell memory formation after mild COVID-19. TCRdb called the 5' RACE reads again in MiXCR, with one record for every CDR3 protein. The sample contains hundreds of thousands of distinct CDR3 sequences, 20% to 30% of which appear only once. The sample comprised PBMCs or a T cell subset sorted from them (not recorded which). The receptors shown here come from an adult woman who had mild COVID-19 (a few samples of this study predate the infection). Cell type and time point are not known.

This clonotype came up a few times. The rearrangement links TRBV7-9 to TRBJ2-7, with D possibly matching TRBD1 (6 bases). CDR3 length: 11 residues. Trimming left V 11 bases short and J 6 bases short, with 14 bases between. Germline V gene lookup returns CDR1 SEHNR and CDR2 FQNEAQ (reference sequence). CDR3 sequence reads: CACNQGTEQYF. In DNA, the CDR3 is TGTGCCTGTAATCAGGGGACCGAGCAGTACTTC.

This clonotype was counted only a few times. This rearrangement joins TRBV12-3 or TRBV12-4 to TRBJ2-3; tentative D call: TRBD2 (5 bases). V lost 6 bases to trimming and J lost 2 bases, with 12 bases between them. The CDR3 loop spans 14 amino acids. The CDR3 coding sequence is TGTGCCAGCAGGGACTTGATCCCCACAGATACGCAGTATTTT. Its protein is CASRDLIPTDTQYF.

This clonotype was seen a few times. The V gene is TRBV15, the J gene TRBJ2-2; D call uncertain. This CDR3 contains 14 residues. From germline, CDR1 is LNHNV and CDR2 YYDKDF (reference sequence). Trimming removed 0 bases from V and 6 bases from J, with 8 bases in between. CDR3 in amino acids: CATSRDSPPGELFF. The CDR3 nucleotides are TGTGCCACCAGCAGAGACTCGCCGCCCGGGGAGCTGTTTTTT.

The rearrangement joins TRBV2 to TRBJ2-7, with 14 bases aligning to TRBD2. CDR1 is SNHLY and CDR2 is FYNNEI in the germline V gene. The CDR3 spans 16 residues. With 4 bases clipped from V and 4 bases from J, the junction kept 6 bases outside the gene matches. This CDR3 reads CASSGGLAGDFYEQYF. DNA of the CDR3: TGTGCCAGCAGTGGGGGACTAGCGGGGGACTTTTACGAGCAGTACTTC.

This clonotype has only one observation. The chain couples TRBV6-2 or TRBV6-3 to TRBJ1-2; 7 nucleotides line up with TRBD1. CDR1 is MNHEY, CDR2 SVGEGT, per germline. CDR3 length: 13 residues. The V gene end was trimmed by 6 bases and the J gene end by 8 bases; junction bases not matched to a gene: 9. The CDR3, as DNA: TGTGCCAGCAGAATCGACAGGGTTGGAGGCTACACCTTC. This sequence encodes CASRIDRVGGYTF.

CDR3 loop: CASSRAGAGETQYF. CDR3 sequence (DNA): TGTGCCAGCAGCCGAGCGGGTGCGGGGGAGACCCAGTACTTC. V gene TRBV7-3 combines with J gene TRBJ2-5; possible D gene TRBD2, 6 bases. The germline V gene has CDR1 SGHTA and CDR2 FQGTGA. Trimming took off 5 bases at V and 5 bases at J, with 15 bases between the two ends. The CDR3 length is 14 residues.

J is TRBJ2-2 and V is TRBV6-6, with 8 nucleotides matching TRBD2. The germline gives CDR1 MNHNY, CDR2 SVGAGI (reference sequence). The junction had 8 bases not matched to a gene; V was cut back by 0 bases and J by 8 bases. CDR3 length: 16 amino acids. The CDR3 DNA sequence: TGTGCCAGCAGTTACTCGATCGGGGGGGGAGGAGGGGAGCTGTTTTTT. It translates to CASSYSIGGGGGELFF.

This CDR3 reads CATSRVPGSSEQYF. The CDR3 DNA follows: TGTGCCACCAGCAGAGTCCCCGGGAGTTCCGAGCAGTACTTC. The J gene is TRBJ2-7, the V gene TRBV15; TRBD2 is a possible D gene (6 bases). V was trimmed by 1 base and J by 6 bases, leaving 13 bases between them. Germline V CDR1 and CDR2: LNHNV, YYDKDF (reference sequence). The CDR3 has 14 amino acids.

The chain uses TRBV7-9 and TRBJ2-6; D is perhaps TRBD2 (6 bases). Germline CDR1 reads SEHNR; CDR2 reads FQNEAQ (reference sequence). The CDR3 contains 18 residues. V was trimmed by 3 bases and J by 0 bases, leaving 15 bases between them. This CDR3 reads CASSFLAGTNSGANVLTF. CDR3 DNA: TGTGCCAGCAGCTTCCTGGCGGGGACGAACTCTGGGGCCAACGTCCTGACTTTC. The entire variable domain, with the rest obtained from reference TRBV7-9 and TRBJ2-6, is as follows: DTGVSQNPRHKITKRGQNVTFRCDPISEHNRLYWYRQTLGQGPEFLTYFQNEAQLEKSRLLSDRFSAERPKGSFSTLEIQRTEQGDSAMYLCASSFLAGTNSGANVLTFGAGSRLTVL.

CDR3 in DNA: TGTGCCTGGAGTGTACCCCCCCCAGGGTTTTACGAGCAGTACTTC. This codes for CAWSVPPPGFYEQYF. V is TRBV30 and J is TRBJ2-7, with a weak D call TRBD1 (5 bases). The CDR3 runs to 15 residues. V shed 0 bases and J shed 4 bases, with 16 bases lying between them. Germline V gene data show CDR1 as GTSNPN and CDR2 as SVGIG (reference sequence).

This chain joins TRBV5-5 and TRBJ2-1, with D maybe TRBD1 (6 bases). V lost 9 bases and J 3 bases, leaving 22 bases between the germline ends. Per the germline V gene, CDR1 is SGHKS and CDR2 is YYEKEE (reference sequence). The CDR3 loop spans 16 amino acids. The CDR3 nucleotides read TGTGCCACTTCGGAAGGGGGACGCCCTTACTACAATGAGCAGTTCTTC. It specifies CATSEGGRPYYNEQFF.

This clonotype turned up a few times. The CDR3 is CASSYRGRGDEQYF. The CDR3 DNA sequence: TGTGCCAGCAGTTACCGCGGGAGGGGGGATGAGCAGTACTTC. This sequence joins TRBV27 and TRBJ2-7; 9 nucleotides align to TRBD2. The CDR3 is 14 residues long. From germline, CDR1 is MNHEY and CDR2 SMNVEV (reference sequence). J lost 7 bases, V lost 4 bases, and 8 bases had no gene match.

This clonotype showed up just a few times. This CDR3 reads CASSWGLAYSYNEQFF. The CDR3 DNA follows: TGTGCCAGCAGCTGGGGACTAGCGTACTCCTACAATGAGCAGTTCTTC. The V and J genes are TRBV11-2 and TRBJ2-1; 10 bases fit TRBD2. This CDR3 spans 16 amino acids. Per germline, CDR1 SGHAT and CDR2 FQNNGV. The V gene end was trimmed by 4 bases and the J gene end by 0 bases; junction bases not matched to a gene: 3.

The chain uses TRBV5-6 and TRBJ1-5; D is undetermined. Germline assignment: CDR1 SGHDT and CDR2 YYEEEE. The V gene lost 1 base and the J gene lost 0 bases, with 8 bases spanning the gap. This CDR3 has 15 residues. The CDR3 sequence: CASSLLGYSNQPQHF. The CDR3 DNA reads TGTGCCAGCAGCTTGCTGGGATATAGCAATCAGCCCCAGCATTTT.

The chain couples TRBV6-5 to TRBJ2-7; D is perhaps TRBD1 or TRBD2 (6 bases each). Per the germline V gene, CDR1 is MNHEY and CDR2 is SVGAGI. V was cut by 9 bases and J by 3 bases, with 15 bases left in between. The CDR3 consists of 13 residues. Here the CDR3 reads CASGRGRYYEQYF. The CDR3, as DNA: TGTGCCAGTGGTAGGGGGAGGTACTACGAGCAGTACTTC.

The J gene is TRBJ2-1, the V gene TRBV12-3 or TRBV12-4, with 7 bases matching TRBD2. V gave up 1 base and J gave up 4 bases; unmatched junction bases: 4. The CDR3 consists of 15 residues. The CDR3 region is CASSLEAGSYNEQFF. The CDR3, as DNA: TGTGCCAGCAGTTTAGAAGCGGGAAGTTACAATGAGCAGTTCTTC.

This clonotype has a count of ten or more. The V gene is TRBV20-1, the J gene TRBJ1-1, with TRBD1 identical over 7 bases. This CDR3 spans 11 amino acids. Germline V gives CDR1 DFQATT, CDR2 SNEGSKA (reference sequence). Trimming at V came to 3 bases and at J to 9 bases, leaving 4 bases not matched to a gene. The CDR3 loop reads CSASQDRKAFF. The CDR3 DNA follows: TGCAGTGCTAGCCAGGACAGGAAAGCTTTCTTT.

This clonotype was detected only a few times. The V gene is TRBV29-1, the J gene TRBJ1-1; possible D gene TRBD1, 5 bases. In germline, CDR1 is SQVTM, CDR2 ANQGSEA. With 4 bases removed from V and 11 bases from J, the gap between germline ends came to 11 bases. The CDR3 loop spans 10 amino acids. The CDR3 here is CSVGDWEAFF. The CDR3 DNA reads TGCAGCGTTGGGGACTGGGAGGCTTTCTTT.

This clonotype was counted a few times. The chain employs TRBV6-2 or TRBV6-3 and TRBJ2-1; TRBD2 matches at 12 bases. The CDR3 loop spans 15 amino acids. Per germline, CDR1 MNHEY and CDR2 SVGEGT. V shed 5 bases and J 9 bases; nucleotides not matched to a gene: 8. The chain's CDR3 is CASSPSGGAPSEQFF. The CDR3 nucleotides are TGTGCCAGCAGTCCTAGCGGGGGGGCCCCTAGTGAGCAGTTCTTC.

This clonotype occurred a few times. The rearrangement uses TRBV24-1 and TRBJ2-7, with D tentatively TRBD1 (5 bases). This CDR3 region has 13 residues. Deletions cut 3 bases from V and 8 bases from J, with 13 bases between. The germline CDR1 and CDR2 sequences are KGHDR and SFDVKD. The CDR3 coding sequence is TGTGCCACCAGTGATACGTCAGGGTTAAAGCAGTACTTC. It codes for CATSDTSGLKQYF.

V and J are TRBV30 and TRBJ1-4; 10 nucleotides agree with TRBD1. Looked up from germline, CDR1 is GTSNPN and CDR2 is SVGIG (reference sequence). The CDR3 has 14 amino acids. J gave up 7 bases and V 5 bases, and 7 bases lay outside the gene matches. CDR3 sequence: CAWAAGQGFEKLFF. CDR3 nucleotide sequence: TGTGCCTGGGCGGCGGGACAGGGGTTTGAAAAACTGTTTTTT. Complete variable domain (other parts from reference TRBV30 and TRBJ1-4): SQTIHQWPATLVQPVGSPLSLECTVEGTSNPNLYWYRQAAGRGLQLLFYSVGIGQISSEVPQNLSASRPQDRQFILSSKKLLLSDSGFYLCAWAAGQGFEKLFFGSGTQLSVL.

This chain uses TRBV2 with TRBJ2-7; 8 bases line up with TRBD1. This CDR3 contains 16 residues. Germline V gene lookup returns CDR1 SNHLY and CDR2 FYNNEI. V was clipped by 5 bases and J by 0 bases; unmatched bases: 9. CDR3 nucleotides: TGTGCCAGCAGTTCAGTTGGACAGGGCGCCTCCTACGAGCAGTACTTC. This gives the protein CASSSVGQGASYEQYF.

The J gene is TRBJ2-7, the V gene TRBV5-1, with D perhaps given as TRBD1 or TRBD2 (5 bases each). The germline CDR1 and CDR2 sequences are SGHRS and YFSETQ. Trimming removed 4 bases from V and 6 bases from J, with 17 bases in between. This CDR3 comprises 14 residues. The DNA for the CDR3 is TGCGCCAGCAGCCAGCTCCCCGGGGCGCGCGAGCAGTACTTC. Translating it yields CASSQLPGAREQYF.

DNA for the CDR3: TGTGCCAGCAGCCCCGAGGGGACCCAAGAGACCCAGTACTTC. It is translated as CASSPEGTQETQYF. The genes are TRBV11-1 and TRBJ2-5; D may match TRBD1 or TRBD2 (5 bases each). Germline CDR1 is SGHAT and CDR2 is FQDESV (reference sequence). V was shortened by 5 bases and J by 1 base, with 11 bases between the two germline ends. This CDR3 contains 14 residues.

Only a few counts were recorded for this clonotype. The rearrangement uses TRBV7-8 and TRBJ2-1, with 9 bases matching TRBD1. CDR3 length: 15 amino acids. V was clipped by 5 bases and J by 6 bases; unmatched bases: 8. Germline CDR1 reads SGHVS; CDR2 reads FQNEAQ. CDR3 sequence reads: CASSLTGGFSNEQFF. DNA of the CDR3: TGTGCCAGCAGCCTAACAGGGGGCTTTAGCAATGAGCAGTTCTTC.

The chain employs TRBV5-1 and TRBJ2-7, with D perhaps matching TRBD1 (6 bases). Germline CDR1 is SGHRS and CDR2 is YFSETQ. V dropped 6 bases and J dropped 0 bases, with 16 bases sitting between them. The CDR3 runs 15 residues. The CDR3 loop is CASKEGLGGSYEQYF. CDR3 sequence (DNA): TGCGCCAGCAAGGAAGGTTTAGGGGGCTCCTACGAGCAGTACTTC.